This is a list of T cell receptor beta chains from one sample in a study of CD8+ T cells in alopecia areata. Measured with immunoSEQ multiplex PCR; TCRdb has only the in-frame clones, and not every one. The profile covers tens of thousands of clones, with around 67% appearing a single time and around 24% taken by the ten largest. The starting material was CD8+ T cells sorted from blood, obtained at week 24, from a patient treated with tofacitinib. The receptors were sampled from a human donor with alopecia areata. CDR3s include the opening cysteine and the closing phenylalanine or tryptophan. D genes are given only for firm matches. Clone size is stated in some rows and not others, as once, few, many or a class when expanded.

CDR3 length	clone size	D gene	V gene	J gene	CDR3 DNA	CDR3 protein
14	NA	TRBD2	TRBV7-9	TRBJ2-3	TGTGCCAGCAGCCCCGAGACTAGCGGGGGTGCGCAGTATTTT	CASSPETSGGAQYF
14	NA	NA	TRBV9	TRBJ2-3	TGTGCCAGCAGCGTCATAGGGAGAGCAGATACGCAGTATTTT	CASSVIGRADTQYF
15	few	NA	TRBV2	TRBJ2-7	TGTGCCAGCAGTGAAAGCGGGACAGCCTCCTACGAGCAGTACTTC	CASSESGTASYEQYF
14	NA	NA	TRBV5-4	TRBJ2-5	TGTGCCAGCAGCTACTACAGGGAGATGGAGACCCAGTACTTC	CASSYYREMETQYF
16	NA	TRBD2	TRBV28	TRBJ2-2	TGTGCCAGCAGTCCGACTAGCCCTAGTTGGACCGGGGAGCTGTTTTTT	CASSPTSPSWTGELFF
15	NA	TRBD2	TRBV5-6	TRBJ2-5	TGTGCCAGCAGCTTGACTAGCGGGGCCAGGGCGGCCCAGTACTTC	CASSLTSGARAAQYF
20	NA	TRBD2	TRBV28	TRBJ2-7	TGTGCCAGCAGTTTACCGGGACTAGCGGGAGTCTCCGCAATGGCCTACGAGCAGTACTTC	CASSLPGLAGVSAMAYEQYF
14	NA	NA	TRBV4-3	TRBJ1-1	TGCGCCAGCAGCCAAGGTGGGGTGGCCACTGAAGCTTTCTTT	CASSQGGVATEAFF
14	NA	NA	TRBV6-5	TRBJ1-5	TGTGCCAGCAGTTACGGGCGGATTAATCAGCCCCAGCATTTT	CASSYGRINQPQHF
16	NA	NA	TRBV4-3	TRBJ2-7	TGCGCCAGCAGCCAAGATCCCGGGGAACTCCCTTCCGAGCAGTACTTC	CASSQDPGELPSEQYF
15	NA	TRBD1	TRBV6-6	TRBJ1-2	TGTGCCAGCAGTTACCTCCTACCAGGGGGCCATGGCTACACCTTC	CASSYLLPGGHGYTF
14	NA	TRBD1	TRBV13	TRBJ2-7	TGTGCCAGCAGCTTAGGAGGGGGCCTCTACGAGCAGTACTTC	CASSLGGGLYEQYF
14	few	TRBD2	TRBV5-6	TRBJ2-1	TGTGCCAGCGTTTGGGCGGGAGAATACAATGAGCAGTTCTTC	CASVWAGEYNEQFF
13	many	NA	TRBV5-1	TRBJ2-7	TGCGCCAGCAGCTTGGGGTCCCCCTACGAGCAGTACTTC	CASSLGSPYEQYF
14	NA	TRBD1	TRBV30	TRBJ1-4	TGTGCCTGGAGTGAAGGGACAGGGGAGGAAAAACTGTTTTTT	CAWSEGTGEEKLFF
12	NA	NA	TRBV19	TRBJ2-7	TGTGCCAGTAGAGGGCCTACCTACGAGCAGTACTTC	CASRGPTYEQYF
20	medium-sized	NA	TRBV7-3	TRBJ1-1	TGTGCCAGCAGCTTAACGGGGACCCCTCGAAGGGGGGACGGGAACACTGAAGCTTTCTTT	CASSLTGTPRRGDGNTEAFF
15	NA	NA	TRBV27	TRBJ2-3	TGTGCCACAACAGCCTTAGTGATGGGCACAGATACGCAGTATTTT	CATTALVMGTDTQYF
14	NA	TRBD1	TRBV28	TRBJ2-5	TGTGCCAGCAGCGACAGGGTGTACCAAGAGACCCAGTACTTC	CASSDRVYQETQYF
14	few	TRBD1	TRBV6-5	TRBJ1-2	TGTGCCAGCGGCCGGACAGGGGGCTACTATGGCTACACCTTC	CASGRTGGYYGYTF
15	few	TRBD1	TRBV5-6	TRBJ1-2	TGTGCCAGCAGCTCAAACAGGGGTTCTAAGAATGGCTACACCTTC	CASSSNRGSKNGYTF
16	NA	TRBD2	TRBV5-1	TRBJ2-7	TGCGCCAGCAGCTTAGGGCTAGCGGGGGCCTCCTACGAGCAGTACTTC	CASSLGLAGASYEQYF
13	few	NA	TRBV5-8	TRBJ2-7	TGTGCCAGCAGCTTGTCAGGGGCGCTCGAGCAGTACTTC	CASSLSGALEQYF
14	NA	NA	TRBV5-6	TRBJ2-3	TGTGCCAGCAGCTTGAACATCGGTGGGGATACGCAGTATTTT	CASSLNIGGDTQYF
12	NA	NA	TRBV27	TRBJ1-1	TGTGCCAGCAGTTTCGCGGGGACTGAAGCTTTCTTT	CASSFAGTEAFF
16	NA	NA	TRBV7-9	TRBJ2-5	TGTGCCAGCAGCGCCCCGGGTTCGGAACACCAAGAGACCCAGTACTTC	CASSAPGSEHQETQYF
15	NA	TRBD2	TRBV11-2	TRBJ2-7	TGTGCCAGCAGCCCCACTAGCGGGGGTTCTCGGGAGCAGTACTTC	CASSPTSGGSREQYF
13	NA	TRBD2	TRBV29-1	TRBJ2-7	TGCAGCGTTAGACTAGCGGAAGGCTACGAGCAGTACTTC	CSVRLAEGYEQYF
13	NA	NA	TRBV7-2	TRBJ2-2	TGTGCCAGCAGCCTAACCAACACCGGGGAGCTGTTTTTT	CASSLTNTGELFF
18	NA	TRBD2	TRBV30	TRBJ2-1	TGTGCCTGGAGTGGCGATACTAGCGGGAGGGCCGATTTTGATGAGCAGTTCTTC	CAWSGDTSGRADFDEQFF
14	NA	TRBD1	TRBV2	TRBJ1-5	TGTGCCAGCAGCGCGGGACAGGGTATTCAGCCCCAGCATTTT	CASSAGQGIQPQHF
15	NA	NA	TRBV4-1	TRBJ1-5	TGCGCCAGCAGCATATCAGGGATCTACGATCAGCCCCAGCATTTT	CASSISGIYDQPQHF
15	NA	TRBD2	TRBV13	TRBJ2-5	TGTGCCAGCAGTCCTGGACTAGCGGCCCAAGAGACCCAGTACTTC	CASSPGLAAQETQYF
17	few	NA	TRBV28	TRBJ2-1	TGTGCCAGCAGTTTAGCCGCAGGGCGGACTGCTTACAATGAGCAGTTCTTC	CASSLAAGRTAYNEQFF
14	NA	NA	TRBV29-1	TRBJ1-1	TGCAGCGTTTGGTCGGCGGAATCGGGTCCTGAAGCTTTCTTT	CSVWSAESGPEAFF
15	NA	TRBD2	TRBV5-1	TRBJ2-1	TGCGCCAGCAGCGCGGGACTAGCGGCCTACAATGAGCAGTTCTTC	CASSAGLAAYNEQFF
14	NA	TRBD2	TRBV27	TRBJ2-7	TGTGCCAGCAGTCTAGCTTTGACTAGCCGCGAGCAGTACTTC	CASSLALTSREQYF
16	NA	TRBD1	TRBV7-8	TRBJ1-1	TGTGCCAGCAGCTTCCTCGGACAGGGCATGAACACTGAAGCTTTCTTT	CASSFLGQGMNTEAFF
15	few	TRBD2	TRBV28	TRBJ2-1	TGTGCCAGCAGTTTAACTAGCGGGAGGTACAATGAGCAGTTCTTC	CASSLTSGRYNEQFF
15	NA	NA	TRBV9	TRBJ1-4	TGTGCCAGCAGCGTTTTAGGACAGATTAATGAAAAACTGTTTTTT	CASSVLGQINEKLFF
21	NA	NA	TRBV7-8	TRBJ2-6	TGTGCCAGCAGCTTACAAGGGCAAGGGGCTCCTGCAATCTCTGGGGCCAACGTCCTGACTTTC	CASSLQGQGAPAISGANVLTF
12	NA	NA	TRBV6-5	TRBJ2-7	TGTGCCAGCAGCCCGGACAACTACGAGCAGTACTTC	CASSPDNYEQYF
11	few	NA	TRBV4-2	TRBJ2-1	TGTGCCAGCTCCTTGAACAATGAGCAGTTCTTC	CASSLNNEQFF
13	NA	NA	TRBV5-1	TRBJ2-7	TGCGCCAGCAGCTGGACGGATCCCTACGAGCAGTACTTC	CASSWTDPYEQYF
18	NA	TRBD2	TRBV27	TRBJ2-7	TGTGCCAGCAGTCTCCGGGGGGGCCGAGAGGGGTTCTCCTACGAGCAGTACTTC	CASSLRGGREGFSYEQYF
18	NA	TRBD1	TRBV29-1	TRBJ1-5	TGCAGCGTTGATCCTTTTGCCCCCGACAGGGGAAAGAATCAGCCCCAGCATTTT	CSVDPFAPDRGKNQPQHF
14	NA	NA	TRBV4-3	TRBJ1-1	TGCGCCAGCAGCCAAGCAAACGGCTGGGATGAAGCTTTCTTT	CASSQANGWDEAFF
12	NA	NA	TRBV29-1	TRBJ2-5	TGCAGCGCCGGACTGCACCAAGAGACCCAGTACTTC	CSAGLHQETQYF
17	once	TRBD2	TRBV7-9	TRBJ2-5	TGTGCCAGCAGCCCTCCCTCAAGCGGGAGAAACCCGGAGACCCAGTACTTC	CASSPPSSGRNPETQYF
18	once	TRBD2	TRBV13	TRBJ2-7	TGTGCCAGCAGCTACCCGACTAGCGGGGGGGCCGGGCGCTACGAGCAGTACTTC	CASSYPTSGGAGRYEQYF
17	once	TRBD1	TRBV5-6	TRBJ1-2	TGTGCCAGCAGCATGACCATCCGGGACAGGGAGGCCTATGGCTACACCTTC	CASSMTIRDREAYGYTF
15	NA	TRBD2	TRBV5-1	TRBJ2-7	TGCGCCAGCAGCTTGGCCGCGGGAGGTCCGGGCGAGCAGTACTTC	CASSLAAGGPGEQYF
12	NA	NA	TRBV27	TRBJ1-4	TGTGCCAGCAGTCCGGACCTCGTGGGACTGTTTTTT	CASSPDLVGLFF
15	few	TRBD1	TRBV27	TRBJ1-2	TGTGCCAGCAGTTTAGGGGTGACAGGGACTAATGGCTACACCTTC	CASSLGVTGTNGYTF
15	NA	NA	TRBV7-9	TRBJ1-1	TGTGCCAGCAGCTTAGGAGAGGGTATGAACACTGAAGCTTTCTTT	CASSLGEGMNTEAFF
14	NA	NA	TRBV27	TRBJ2-3	TGTGCCAGCAGTTTAGATGGGGGGCCAGATACGCAGTATTTT	CASSLDGGPDTQYF
15	NA	NA	TRBV28	TRBJ1-2	TGTGCCAGCAGTTTATCCGGCCGAGCTAACTATGGCTACACCTTC	CASSLSGRANYGYTF
12	NA	NA	TRBV5-1	TRBJ2-2	TGCGCCAGCAGCACCCTCCCCGGGGAGCTGTTTTTT	CASSTLPGELFF
17	NA	TRBD2	TRBV5-6	TRBJ2-3	TGTGCCAGCAGCTTGGTAACTAGCGGGAGGGCCCCAGATACGCAGTATTTT	CASSLVTSGRAPDTQYF